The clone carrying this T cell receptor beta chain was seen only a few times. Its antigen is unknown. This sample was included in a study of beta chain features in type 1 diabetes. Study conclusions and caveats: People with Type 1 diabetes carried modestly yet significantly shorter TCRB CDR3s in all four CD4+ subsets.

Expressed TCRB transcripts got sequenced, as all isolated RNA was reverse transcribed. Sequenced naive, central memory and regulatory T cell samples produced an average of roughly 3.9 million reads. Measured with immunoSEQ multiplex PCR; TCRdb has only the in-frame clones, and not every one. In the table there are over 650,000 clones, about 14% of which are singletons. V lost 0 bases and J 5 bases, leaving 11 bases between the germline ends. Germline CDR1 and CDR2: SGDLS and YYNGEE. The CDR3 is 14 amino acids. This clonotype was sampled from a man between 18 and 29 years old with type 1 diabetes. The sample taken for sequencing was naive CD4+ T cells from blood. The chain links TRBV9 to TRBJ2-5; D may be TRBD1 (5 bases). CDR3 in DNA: TGTGCCAGCAGCGTAGGACAGTTCCGGGAGACCCAGTACTTC. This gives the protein CASSVGQFRETQYF.